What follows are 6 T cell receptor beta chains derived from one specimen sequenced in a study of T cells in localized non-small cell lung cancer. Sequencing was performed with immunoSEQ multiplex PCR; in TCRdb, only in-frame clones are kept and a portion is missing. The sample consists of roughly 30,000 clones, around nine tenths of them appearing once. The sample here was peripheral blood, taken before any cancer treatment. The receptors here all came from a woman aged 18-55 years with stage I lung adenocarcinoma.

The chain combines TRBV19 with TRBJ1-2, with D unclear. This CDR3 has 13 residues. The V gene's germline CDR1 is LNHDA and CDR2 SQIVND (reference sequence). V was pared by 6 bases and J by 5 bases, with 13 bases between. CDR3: CASSTRLWYGYTF. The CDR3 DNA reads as TGTGCCAGTAGCACTCGTTTATGGTATGGCTACACCTTC.

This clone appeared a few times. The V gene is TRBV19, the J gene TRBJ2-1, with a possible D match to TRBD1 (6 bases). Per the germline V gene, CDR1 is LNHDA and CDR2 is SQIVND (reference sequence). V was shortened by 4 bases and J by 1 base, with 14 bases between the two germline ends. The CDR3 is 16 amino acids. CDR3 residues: CASSNSKTGSYNEQFF. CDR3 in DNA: TGTGCCAGTAGTAATTCGAAGACAGGATCCTACAATGAGCAGTTCTTC.

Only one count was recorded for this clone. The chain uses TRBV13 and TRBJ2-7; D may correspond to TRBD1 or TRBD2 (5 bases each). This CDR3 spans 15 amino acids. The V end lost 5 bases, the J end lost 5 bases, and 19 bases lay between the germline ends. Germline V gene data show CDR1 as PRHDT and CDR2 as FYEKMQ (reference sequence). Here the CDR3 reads CASSPGQSYGNEQYF. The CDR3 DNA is TGTGCCAGCAGCCCGGGGCAAAGCTACGGAAACGAGCAGTACTTC.

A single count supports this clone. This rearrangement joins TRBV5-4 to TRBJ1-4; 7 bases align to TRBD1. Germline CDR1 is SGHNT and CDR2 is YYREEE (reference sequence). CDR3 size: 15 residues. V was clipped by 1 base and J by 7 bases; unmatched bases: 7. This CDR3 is CASSLKRQGSEKLFF. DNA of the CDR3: TGTGCCAGCAGCTTGAAGAGACAGGGAAGTGAAAAACTGTTTTTT.

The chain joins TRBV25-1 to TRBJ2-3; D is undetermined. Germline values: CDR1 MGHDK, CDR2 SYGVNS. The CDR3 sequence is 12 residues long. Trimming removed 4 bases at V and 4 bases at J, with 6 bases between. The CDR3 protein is CASSASADTQYF. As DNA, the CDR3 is TGTGCCAGCAGTGCTAGTGCAGATACGCAGTATTTT.

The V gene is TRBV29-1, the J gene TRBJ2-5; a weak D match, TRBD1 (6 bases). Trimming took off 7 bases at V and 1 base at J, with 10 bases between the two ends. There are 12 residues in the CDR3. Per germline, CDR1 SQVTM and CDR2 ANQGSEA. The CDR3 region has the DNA TGCAGCGCCGGGGACACCCAAGAGACCCAGTACTTC. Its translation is CSAGDTQETQYF.